The clone carrying this TCR beta chain was seen a handful of times. Antigen: not known. For TCRbeta, the library was prepared with unique molecular identifiers. TCRdb recomputed calls from the PCR reads with MiXCR, one row per CDR3 protein. The repertoire has more than 300,000 distinct CDR3 sequences, roughly 17% of them found once; the top ten carry just over 40%. Per the germline V gene, CDR1 is MDHEN and CDR2 is SYDVKM. The CDR3 loop spans 17 amino acids. Trimming cost V 6 bases and J 5 bases; bases outside gene matches: 11. The sample belongs to a study of T-cell reconstitution after alpha-beta-depleted transplantation in children. Study-wide findings and caveats: Some patients showed high day-60 TCRbeta diversity, which derived from surviving recipient T cells and thymic progenitors. Newly produced T cells mostly provided counts and TCRbeta diversity after one year, as hyperexpanded clones declined. Roughly two months post-transplant, alpha-beta T cells reportedly originated from several hundred graft clones that had expanded.

This chain links TRBV28 with TRBJ2-1; TRBD2 matches at 12 bases. Sample: PBMCs, mostly from graft donor cells, taken 360 days after TCRalphabeta/CD19-depleted stem cell transplant. This TCR came from a male patient between 2 and 15 years old who had a stem cell transplant for acute lymphoblastic leukemia, so the T cells may come from the graft donor. CDR3 loop: CASSPRTSGTTNNEQFF. The CDR3 coding sequence is TGTGCCAGCAGCCCCAGGACTAGCGGGACGACCAACAATGAGCAGTTCTTC.